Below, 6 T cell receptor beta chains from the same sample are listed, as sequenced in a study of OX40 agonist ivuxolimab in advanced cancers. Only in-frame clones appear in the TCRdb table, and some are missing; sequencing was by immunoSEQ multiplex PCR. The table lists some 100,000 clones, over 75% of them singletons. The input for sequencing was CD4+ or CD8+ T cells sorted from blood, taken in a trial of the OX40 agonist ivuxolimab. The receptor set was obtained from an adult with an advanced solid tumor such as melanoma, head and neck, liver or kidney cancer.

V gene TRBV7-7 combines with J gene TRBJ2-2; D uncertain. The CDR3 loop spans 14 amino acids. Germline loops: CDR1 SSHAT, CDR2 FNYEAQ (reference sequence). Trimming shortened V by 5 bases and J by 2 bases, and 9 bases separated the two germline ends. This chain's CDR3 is CASSLLKNTGELFF. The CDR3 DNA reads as TGTGCCAGCAGCCTACTTAAAAACACCGGGGAGCTGTTTTTT.

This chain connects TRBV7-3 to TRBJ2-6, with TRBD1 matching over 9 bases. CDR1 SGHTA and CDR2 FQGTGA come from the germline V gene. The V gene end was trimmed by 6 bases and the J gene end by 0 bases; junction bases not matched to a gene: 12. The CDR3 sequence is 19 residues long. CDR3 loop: CASSQSVGQGNSGANVLTF. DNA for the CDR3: TGTGCCAGCAGTCAATCCGTGGGACAGGGCAACTCTGGGGCCAACGTCCTGACTTTC.

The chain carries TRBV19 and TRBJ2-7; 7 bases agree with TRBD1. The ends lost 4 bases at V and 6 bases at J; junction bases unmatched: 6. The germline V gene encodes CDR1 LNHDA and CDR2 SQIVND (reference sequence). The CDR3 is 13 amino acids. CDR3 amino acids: CASSRPDRVEQYF. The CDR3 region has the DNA TGTGCCAGTAGTAGACCCGACAGGGTCGAGCAGTACTTC.

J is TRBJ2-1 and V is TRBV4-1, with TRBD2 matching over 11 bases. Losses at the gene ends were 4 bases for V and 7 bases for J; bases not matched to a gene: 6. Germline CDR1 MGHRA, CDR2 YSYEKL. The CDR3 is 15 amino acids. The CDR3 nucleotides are TGCGCCAGCAGCCTTAGCGGGAGGGCCGGGAATGAGCAGTTCTTC. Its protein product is CASSLSGRAGNEQFF.

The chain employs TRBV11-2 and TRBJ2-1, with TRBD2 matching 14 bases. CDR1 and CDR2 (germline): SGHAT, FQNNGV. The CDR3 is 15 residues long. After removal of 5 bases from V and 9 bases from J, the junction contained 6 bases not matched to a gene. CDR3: CASSPRLAGGPEQFF. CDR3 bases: TGTGCCAGCAGCCCTAGACTAGCGGGAGGGCCTGAGCAGTTCTTC.

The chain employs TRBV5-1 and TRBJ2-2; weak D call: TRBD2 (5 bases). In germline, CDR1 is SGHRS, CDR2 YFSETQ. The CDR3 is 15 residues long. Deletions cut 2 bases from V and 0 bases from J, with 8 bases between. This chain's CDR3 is CASSFTSTNTGELFF. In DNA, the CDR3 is TGCGCCAGCAGCTTTACTAGTACGAACACCGGGGAGCTGTTTTTT.